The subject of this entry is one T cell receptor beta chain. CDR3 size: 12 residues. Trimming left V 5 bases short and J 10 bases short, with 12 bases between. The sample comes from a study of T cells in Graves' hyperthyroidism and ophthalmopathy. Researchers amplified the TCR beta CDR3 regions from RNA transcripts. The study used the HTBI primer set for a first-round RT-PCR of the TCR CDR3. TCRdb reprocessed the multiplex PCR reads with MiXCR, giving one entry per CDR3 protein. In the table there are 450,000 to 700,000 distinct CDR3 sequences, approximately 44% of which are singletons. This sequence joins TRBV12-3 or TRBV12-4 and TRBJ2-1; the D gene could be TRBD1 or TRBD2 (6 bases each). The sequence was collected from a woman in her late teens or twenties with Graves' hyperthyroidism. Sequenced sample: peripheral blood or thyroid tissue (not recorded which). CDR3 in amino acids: CASSPGAGEQFF. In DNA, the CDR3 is TGTGCCAGCAGTCCGGGGGCAGGGGAGCAGTTCTTC.